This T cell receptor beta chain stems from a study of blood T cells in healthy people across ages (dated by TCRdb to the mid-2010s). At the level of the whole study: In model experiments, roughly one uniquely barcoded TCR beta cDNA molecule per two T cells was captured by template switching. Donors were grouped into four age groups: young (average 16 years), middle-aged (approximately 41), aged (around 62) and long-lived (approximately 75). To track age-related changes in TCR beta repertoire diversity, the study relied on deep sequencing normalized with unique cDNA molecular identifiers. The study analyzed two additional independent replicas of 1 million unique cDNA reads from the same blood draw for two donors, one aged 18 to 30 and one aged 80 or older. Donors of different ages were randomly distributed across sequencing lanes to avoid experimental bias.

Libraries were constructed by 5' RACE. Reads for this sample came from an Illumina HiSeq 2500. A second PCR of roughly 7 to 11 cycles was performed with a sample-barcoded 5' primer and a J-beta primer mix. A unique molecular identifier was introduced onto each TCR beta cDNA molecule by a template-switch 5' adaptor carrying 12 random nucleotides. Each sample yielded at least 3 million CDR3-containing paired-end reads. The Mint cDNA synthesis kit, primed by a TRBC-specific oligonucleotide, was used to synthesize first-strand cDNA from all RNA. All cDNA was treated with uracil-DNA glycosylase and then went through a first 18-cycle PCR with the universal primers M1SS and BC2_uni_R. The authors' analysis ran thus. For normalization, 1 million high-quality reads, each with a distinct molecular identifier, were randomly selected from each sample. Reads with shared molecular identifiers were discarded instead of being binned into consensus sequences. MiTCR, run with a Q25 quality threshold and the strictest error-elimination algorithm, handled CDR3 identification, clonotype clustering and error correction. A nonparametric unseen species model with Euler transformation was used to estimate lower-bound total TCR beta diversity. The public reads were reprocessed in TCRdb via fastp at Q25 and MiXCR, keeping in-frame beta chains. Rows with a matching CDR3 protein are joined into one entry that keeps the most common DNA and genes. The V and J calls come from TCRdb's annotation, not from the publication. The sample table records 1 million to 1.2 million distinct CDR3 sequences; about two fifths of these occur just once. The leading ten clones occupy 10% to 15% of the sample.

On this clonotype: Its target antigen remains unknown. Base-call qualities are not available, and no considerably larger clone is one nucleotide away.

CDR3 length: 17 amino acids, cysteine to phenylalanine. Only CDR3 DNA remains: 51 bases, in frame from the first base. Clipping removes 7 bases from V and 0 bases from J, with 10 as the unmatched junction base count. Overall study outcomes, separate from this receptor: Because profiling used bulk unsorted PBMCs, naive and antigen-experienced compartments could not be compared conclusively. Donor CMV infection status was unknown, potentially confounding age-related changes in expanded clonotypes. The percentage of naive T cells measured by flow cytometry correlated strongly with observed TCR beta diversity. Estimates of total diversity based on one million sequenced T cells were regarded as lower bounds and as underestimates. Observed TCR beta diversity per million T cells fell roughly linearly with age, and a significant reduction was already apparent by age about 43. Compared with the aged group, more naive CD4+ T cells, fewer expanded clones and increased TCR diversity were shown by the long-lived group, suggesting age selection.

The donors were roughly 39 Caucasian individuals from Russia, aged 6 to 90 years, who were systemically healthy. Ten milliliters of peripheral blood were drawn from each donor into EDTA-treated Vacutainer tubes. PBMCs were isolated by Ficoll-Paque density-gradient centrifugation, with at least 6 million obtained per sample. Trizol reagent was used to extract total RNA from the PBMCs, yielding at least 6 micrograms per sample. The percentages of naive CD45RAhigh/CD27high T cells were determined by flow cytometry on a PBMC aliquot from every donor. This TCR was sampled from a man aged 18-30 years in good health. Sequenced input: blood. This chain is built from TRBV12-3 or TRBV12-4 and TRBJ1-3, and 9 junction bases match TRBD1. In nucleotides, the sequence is TGTGCCAGCACCTCAGGACAGGGGCGACCCTCTGGAAACACCATATATTTT. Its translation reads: CASTSGQGRPSGNTIYF.